The source of this TCR beta chain is a study of T cells in Graves' hyperthyroidism and ophthalmopathy. Whole-study results and caveats: In blood, most of the thyroid clonotypes expanded above 0.001 were also present.

RNA transcripts served as the template for amplifying TCR beta CDR3 regions. The TCR CDR3 was amplified in a first-round RT-PCR using the HTBI primer set. TCRdb reprocessed the multiplex PCR reads with MiXCR, giving one entry per CDR3 protein. The sample includes roughly 500,000 distinct CDR3 sequences, about half seen only once; the top ten take about 20%. Notes on this clonotype: Its specificity is not known. Lacking the conserved final phenylalanine or tryptophan, this CDR3 likely reflects a read error. It is unclear where the CDR3 begins or ends on the DNA, so no DNA is shown, and the CDR3 is as TCRdb lists it.

This clonotype was sampled from an adult woman with Graves' disease, either hyperthyroidism or ophthalmopathy (not recorded which). Sequenced material: peripheral blood or thyroid tissue (not recorded which).

CDR3 loop: CASSGDRFS. The chain links TRBV7-8 to TRBJ1-1; the D segment call TRBD1 is taken from the table without a DNA check. Germline V gene sequence: CDR1 SGHVS, CDR2 FQNEAQ. Both ends counted, the CDR3 spans 9 residues.